These 22 T cell receptor beta chains share one sample of origin, sequenced in a study of CD8+CD57+ T cells in acquired aplastic anemia. Sequencing was done on patients that had shown CD8+CD57+ cell expansion by flow cytometry. The template used for profiling TCR beta VDJ and CDR3 was genomic DNA. TCRdb ran MiXCR on the reads and lists one entry per CDR3 protein. This sample yields roughly 170,000 distinct CDR3 sequences, of which 48% are seen a single time; approximately 13% belongs to the top ten. Sequenced: sorted CD4+, CD8+, or CD8+CD57+ T cells (not recorded which) from PBMCs. These receptors originate from a human donor with aplastic anemia.

This clonotype was observed many times. The chain uses TRBV6-1 and TRBJ1-2; 9 bases align to TRBD1. This CDR3 region has 15 residues. Unmatched junction bases numbered 11, after V lost 4 bases and J lost 8 bases. CDR1 is MNHNS, CDR2 SASEGT, per germline. CDR3 in DNA: TGTGCCAGCAGTGCCACGGGGGGACAGGGTGTAGGCTACACCTTC. Its translation: CASSATGGQGVGYTF.

This clonotype has at least ten counts. V is TRBV7-3 and J is TRBJ2-1, with 9 positions matching TRBD2. CDR1 SGHTA and CDR2 FQGTGA come from the germline V gene. Unmatched junction bases numbered 8, after V lost 4 bases and J lost 4 bases. The CDR3 spans 16 residues. CDR3 sequence: CASSSGGGASYNEQFF. The CDR3 bases are TGTGCCAGCAGCTCCGGCGGGGGGGCTTCTTACAATGAGCAGTTCTTC.

This clonotype appeared a single time. V is TRBV20-1 and J is TRBJ2-7; no firm D call. There are 11 residues in the CDR3. Germline values: CDR1 DFQATT, CDR2 SNEGSKA (reference sequence). Trimming removed 0 bases at V and 6 bases at J, with 6 bases between. CDR3: CSARDPPEQYF. The CDR3 nucleotides are TGCAGTGCTAGAGATCCCCCCGAGCAGTACTTC.

In its sample, this clonotype was seen many times. The chain has TRBV25-1 and TRBJ1-6; D not resolved. The CDR3 covers 12 residues. Germline V gives CDR1 MGHDK, CDR2 SYGVNS. V was pared by 5 bases and J by 5 bases, with 4 bases between. The CDR3 region has the DNA TGTGCCAGCAGTATAAATAATTCACCCCTCCACTTT. This encodes CASSINNSPLHF.

On this clonotype: Germline and junction disagree at one end, which may indicate a read error. V usage is TRBV28 and J usage is TRBJ2-7; 7 positions agree with TRBD2. This CDR3 region has 11 residues. Germline V gives CDR1 MDHEN, CDR2 SYDVKM. The CDR3 nucleotides read TGTGCCAGCAGCGGGGGGAGGGTTAATGACTTC. It yields the protein CASSGGRVNDF. The full variable domain, its missing parts supplied by reference TRBV28 and TRBJ2-7, is DVKVTQSSRYLVKRTGEKVFLECVQDMDHENMFWYRQDPGLGLRLIYFSYDVKMKEKGDIPEGYSVSREKKERFSLILESASTNQTSMYLCASSGGRVNDFGPGTRLTVT.

This clonotype has just a few counts. The gene calls are TRBV3-1 and TRBJ2-3; D not certain. Germline lookup yields CDR1 LGHDT and CDR2 YNNKEL (reference sequence). The CDR3 length is 15 residues. V shed 1 base and J shed 6 bases, with 14 bases lying between them. The CDR3: CASSQGPNPVDTQYF. The CDR3 DNA follows: TGTGCCAGCAGCCAAGGACCCAACCCTGTGGATACGCAGTATTTT.

The table lists this clonotype with many counts. Its ends do not fully match the called genes, so a read error is possible. This rearrangement joins TRBV30 to TRBJ2-7, with 7 bases aligning to TRBD1. The CDR3 sequence is 11 residues long. Looked up from germline, CDR1 is GTSNPN and CDR2 is SVGIG (reference sequence). CDR3 in DNA: TGTGCCTGGAGTGCCGGGACAGCCTCACGATTC. Translating it yields CAWSAGTASRF. The whole variable domain, remainder taken from reference TRBV30 and TRBJ2-7, is SQTIHQWPATLVQPVGSPLSLECTVEGTSNPNLYWYRQAAGRGLQLLFYSVGIGQISSEVPQNLSASRPQDRQFILSSKKLLLSDSGFYLCAWSAGTASRFGPGTRLTVT.

This chain connects TRBV20-1 to TRBJ1-2, with D tentatively TRBD1 (5 bases). CDR3 length equals 12 residues. CDR1 DFQATT and CDR2 SNEGSKA come from the germline V gene (reference sequence). The ends were cut back, 5 bases at V and 6 bases at J, with 13 bases in the middle. The chain's CDR3 is CSAGGNGNGYTF. CDR3 DNA sequence: TGCAGTGCTGGGGGGAACGGAAATGGCTACACCTTC.

This clonotype was detected a few times. V usage is TRBV7-2 and J usage is TRBJ2-7, with 9 bases fitting TRBD1. The trim removed 6 bases at V and 3 bases at J, leaving 6 bases unmatched. CDR1 SGHTA and CDR2 FQGNSA come from the germline V gene. CDR3 size: 14 residues. The CDR3: CASSSGTGLYEQYF. Here the CDR3 DNA reads TGTGCCAGCAGTTCCGGGACAGGGCTCTACGAGCAGTACTTC.

V gene TRBV12-3 or TRBV12-4 combines with J gene TRBJ1-1; D gene uncertain. The germline V and J ends were trimmed by 5 bases and 3 bases, with 13 bases remaining between them. The CDR3 has 14 amino acids. This CDR3 is CASSLVGSDTEAFF. The CDR3 coding sequence is TGTGCCAGCAGTCTCGTGGGGAGCGACACTGAAGCTTTCTTT.

The chain recombines TRBV2 with TRBJ2-7; no reliable D call. Trimming removed 7 bases at V and 9 bases at J, with 4 bases between. The germline V gene encodes CDR1 SNHLY and CDR2 FYNNEI. This CDR3 has 8 amino acids. In DNA, the CDR3 is TGTGCCAGCAACGGGCAGTACTTC. Protein sequence: CASNGQYF. Full variable domain (missing parts from reference TRBV2 and TRBJ2-7): EPEVTQTPSHQVTQMGQEVILRCVPISNHLYFYWYRQILGQKVEFLVSFYNNEISEKSEIFDDQFSVERPDGSNFTLKIRSTKLEDSAMYFCASNGQYFGPGTRLTVT.

The chain uses TRBV20-1 and TRBJ2-6; maybe TRBD1 (5 bases). This CDR3 spans 13 amino acids. The germline CDR1 and CDR2 sequences are DFQATT and SNEGSKA (reference sequence). V shed 5 bases and J shed 2 bases, with 7 bases lying between them. The CDR3 reads CSARRAGANVLTF. CDR3 nucleotides: TGCAGTGCTCGCAGGGCTGGGGCCAACGTCCTGACTTTC.

V gene TRBV29-1 combines with J gene TRBJ2-7, with TRBD2 matching 11 bases. The CDR3 has 14 residues. Trimming took 5 bases from V and 1 from J; bases not matched to a gene: 4. Germline V lookup: CDR1 SQVTM, CDR2 ANQGSEA. In DNA form, the CDR3 reads TGCAGCGTTCCCGGGACTAGCGGATCCTACGAGCAGTACTTC. This sequence encodes CSVPGTSGSYEQYF.

In the case of this clonotype: This is likely a read error, given that the CDR3 carries no conserved phenylalanine or tryptophan at its end. This rearrangement joins TRBV19 to TRBJ2-1; D unresolved. Germline V lookup: CDR1 LNHDA, CDR2 SQIVND (reference sequence). This CDR3 is built from 13 residues. Trimming took 5 bases from V and 7 from J, leaving 12 bases between them. The chain's CDR3 is CASSGQVGNEQFS. CDR3 in DNA: TGTGCCAGTAGTGGCCAGGTTGGTAATGAGCAGTTCTCC.

In this sample, this clonotype turned up a few times. The chain links TRBV3-1 to TRBJ1-6; TRBD1 matches 9 bases. This CDR3 spans 16 amino acids. Germline CDR1 LGHDT, CDR2 YNNKEL (reference sequence). Losses at the gene ends were 1 base for V and 7 bases for J; bases not matched to a gene: 5. CDR3 amino acids: CASSQGSGQGNSPLHF. In DNA, the CDR3 is TGTGCCAGCAGCCAAGGCTCGGGACAGGGAAATTCACCCCTCCACTTT.

This chain joins TRBV10-2 and TRBJ1-1; no clear D. Germline V gives CDR1 WSHSY, CDR2 SAAADI. Deletions cut 3 bases from V and 1 base from J, with 6 bases between. CDR3 length: 13 amino acids. This CDR3 is CASSDGRNTEAFF. The DNA for the CDR3 is TGCGCCAGCAGTGACGGTAGGAACACTGAAGCTTTCTTT.

This clonotype was counted between two and nine times. The chain links TRBV12-3 or TRBV12-4 to TRBJ2-5; D possibly corresponds to TRBD2 (5 bases). The DNA end is more similar to TRBJ2-7, so the J call may be wrong. This CDR3 contains 13 residues. The CDR3 DNA follows: TGTGCCAGCAGTTTGGGGTCGGGGAGCGAGCAGTACTTC. It codes for CASSLGSGSEQYF.

There are many counts of this clonotype. The chain has TRBV6-1 and TRBJ1-1; no clear D gene. The length of the CDR3 is 15 residues. The ends were cut back, 1 base at V and 0 bases at J, with 9 bases in the middle. In germline, CDR1 is MNHNS, CDR2 SASEGT. CDR3 amino acids: CASSEVRKVNTEAFF. The CDR3 DNA follows: TGTGCCAGCAGTGAAGTGAGGAAGGTGAACACTGAAGCTTTCTTT.

In its sample, this clonotype was seen many times. The CDR3 protein is CASSRDRGDYGYTF. For the CDR3, the DNA is TGTGCCAGCAGTAGGGACAGGGGGGATTATGGCTACACCTTC. The chain uses TRBV27 and TRBJ1-2; 11 nucleotides match TRBD1. The junction had 4 bases not matched to a gene; V was cut back by 5 bases and J by 5 bases. This CDR3 has 14 residues. The germline CDR1 and CDR2 sequences are MNHEY and SMNVEV (reference sequence).

This clonotype was counted ten times or more. The V call is TRBV10-3, the J call TRBJ2-3; 10 positions match TRBD2. In germline, CDR1 is ENHRY, CDR2 SYGVKD. V lost 11 bases, J lost 5 bases, and 10 bases stayed unmatched. There are 14 residues in the CDR3. The CDR3 sequence: CASVSGGAGDTQYF. The CDR3 nucleotides are TGTGCCTCCGTCAGCGGGGGGGCCGGAGATACGCAGTATTTT.

This sequence joins TRBV6-1 and TRBJ2-7, with no clear D. The germline V gene has CDR1 MNHNS and CDR2 SASEGT. Trimming removed 7 bases from V and 2 bases from J, with 15 bases in between. This CDR3 region has 14 residues. The CDR3 reads CASKGRVEPYEQYF. The CDR3 DNA follows: TGTGCCAGCAAAGGAAGGGTCGAACCCTACGAGCAGTACTTC.

The chain couples TRBV11-1 to TRBJ2-3, with TRBD2 matching 7 bases. The V segment lost 0 bases and the J segment 3 bases; nucleotides outside the gene matches: 9. The CDR3 loop spans 17 amino acids. Germline V gene data show CDR1 as SGHAT and CDR2 as FQDESV (reference sequence). Written as DNA, the CDR3 is TGTGCCAGCAGCTTAGCACCTTGGGCGGGAGCGACAGATACGCAGTATTTT. Translated, it gives CASSLAPWAGATDTQYF. The complete variable domain, with remaining parts taken from reference TRBV11-1 and TRBJ2-3, reads EAEVAQSPRYKITEKSQAVAFWCDPISGHATLYWYRQILGQGPELLVQFQDESVVDDSQLPKDRFSAERLKGVDSTLKIQPAELGDSAMYLCASSLAPWAGATDTQYFGPGTRLTVL.